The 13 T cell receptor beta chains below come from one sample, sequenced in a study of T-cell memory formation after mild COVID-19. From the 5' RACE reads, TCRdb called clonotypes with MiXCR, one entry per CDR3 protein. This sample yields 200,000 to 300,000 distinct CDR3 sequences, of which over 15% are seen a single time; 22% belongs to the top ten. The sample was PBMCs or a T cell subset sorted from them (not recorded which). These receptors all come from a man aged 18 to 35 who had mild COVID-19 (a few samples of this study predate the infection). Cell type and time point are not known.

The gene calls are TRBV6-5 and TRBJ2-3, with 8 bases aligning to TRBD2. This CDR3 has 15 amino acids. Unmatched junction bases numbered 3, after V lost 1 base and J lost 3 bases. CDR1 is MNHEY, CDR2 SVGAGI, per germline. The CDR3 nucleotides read TGTGCCAGCAGTTACTTTGGCGGGGGGACAGATACGCAGTATTTT. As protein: CASSYFGGGTDTQYF.

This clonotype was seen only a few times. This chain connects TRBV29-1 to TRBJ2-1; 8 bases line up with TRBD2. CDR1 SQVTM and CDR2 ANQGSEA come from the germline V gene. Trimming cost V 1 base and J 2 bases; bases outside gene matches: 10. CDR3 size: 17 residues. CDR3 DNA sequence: TGCAGCGTTGAAGCCAGCGGGGGTGCGGGGACCTACAATGAGCAGTTCTTC. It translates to CSVEASGGAGTYNEQFF.

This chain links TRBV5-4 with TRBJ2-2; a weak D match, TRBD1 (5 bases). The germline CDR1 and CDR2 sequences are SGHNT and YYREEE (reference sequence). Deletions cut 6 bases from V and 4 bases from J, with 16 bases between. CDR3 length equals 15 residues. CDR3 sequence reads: CASTLGVTGTGELFF. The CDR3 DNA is TGTGCCAGCACTCTAGGGGTCACGGGCACCGGGGAGCTGTTTTTT.

Here the CDR3 reads CAISESGENSPLHF. In nucleotides, the CDR3 is TGTGCCATCAGTGAGTCAGGGGAGAATTCACCCCTCCACTTT. This sequence joins TRBV10-3 and TRBJ1-6; TRBD1 might be the D (5 bases). Trimming took off 0 bases at V and 7 bases at J, with 7 bases between the two ends. Germline V CDR1 and CDR2: ENHRY, SYGVKD. The CDR3 covers 14 residues.

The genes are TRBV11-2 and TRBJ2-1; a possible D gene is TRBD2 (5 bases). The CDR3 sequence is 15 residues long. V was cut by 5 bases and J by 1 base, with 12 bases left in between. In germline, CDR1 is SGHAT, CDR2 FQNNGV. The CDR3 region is CASSPMTISYNEQFF. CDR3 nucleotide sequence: TGTGCCAGCAGCCCGATGACTATTTCCTACAATGAGCAGTTCTTC.

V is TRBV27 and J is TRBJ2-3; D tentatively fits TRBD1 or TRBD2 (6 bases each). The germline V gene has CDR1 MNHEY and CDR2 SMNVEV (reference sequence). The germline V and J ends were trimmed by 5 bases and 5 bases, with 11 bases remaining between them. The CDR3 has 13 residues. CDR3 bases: TGTGCCAGCAGTATCAGGGGAGGAGATACGCAGTATTTT. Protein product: CASSIRGGDTQYF.

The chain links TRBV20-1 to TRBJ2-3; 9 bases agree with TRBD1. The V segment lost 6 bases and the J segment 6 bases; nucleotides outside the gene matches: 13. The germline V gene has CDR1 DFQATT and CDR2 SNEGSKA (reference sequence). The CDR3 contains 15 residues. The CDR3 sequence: CSAGGGQGIMDTQYF. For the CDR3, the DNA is TGCAGTGCGGGGGGTGGACAGGGGATTATGGATACGCAGTATTTT.

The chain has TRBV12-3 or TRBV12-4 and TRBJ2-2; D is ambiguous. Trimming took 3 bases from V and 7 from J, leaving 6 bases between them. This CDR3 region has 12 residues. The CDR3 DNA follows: TGTGCCAGCAGTTTCTGGGTCGGGGAGCTGTTTTTT. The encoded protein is CASSFWVGELFF.

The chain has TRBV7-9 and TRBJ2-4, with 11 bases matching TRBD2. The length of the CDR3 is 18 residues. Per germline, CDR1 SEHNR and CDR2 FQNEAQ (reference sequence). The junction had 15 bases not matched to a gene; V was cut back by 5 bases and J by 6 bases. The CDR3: CASSRPTSGGLERNIQYF. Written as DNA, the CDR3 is TGTGCCAGCAGCCGGCCTACTAGCGGGGGTTTGGAGAGAAACATTCAGTACTTC.

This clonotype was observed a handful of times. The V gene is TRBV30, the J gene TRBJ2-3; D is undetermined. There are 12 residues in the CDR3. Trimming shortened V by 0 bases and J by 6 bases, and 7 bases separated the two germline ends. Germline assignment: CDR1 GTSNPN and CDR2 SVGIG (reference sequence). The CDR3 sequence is CAWSVTGDTQYF. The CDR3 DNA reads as TGTGCCTGGAGTGTTACCGGGGATACGCAGTATTTT.

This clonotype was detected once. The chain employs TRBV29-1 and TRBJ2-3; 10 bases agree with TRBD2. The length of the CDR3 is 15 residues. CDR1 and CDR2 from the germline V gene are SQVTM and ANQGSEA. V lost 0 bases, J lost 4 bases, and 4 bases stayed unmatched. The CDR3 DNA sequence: TGCAGCGTTGAAGACCCTAGCGGGGGATCAGATACGCAGTATTTT. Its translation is CSVEDPSGGSDTQYF.

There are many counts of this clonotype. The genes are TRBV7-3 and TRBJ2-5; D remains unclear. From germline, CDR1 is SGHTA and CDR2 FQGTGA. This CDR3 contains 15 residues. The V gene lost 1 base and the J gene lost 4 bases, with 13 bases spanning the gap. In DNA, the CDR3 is TGTGCCAGCAGCTTAATAGGGCTGGATGGAGAGACCCAGTACTTC. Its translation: CASSLIGLDGETQYF.

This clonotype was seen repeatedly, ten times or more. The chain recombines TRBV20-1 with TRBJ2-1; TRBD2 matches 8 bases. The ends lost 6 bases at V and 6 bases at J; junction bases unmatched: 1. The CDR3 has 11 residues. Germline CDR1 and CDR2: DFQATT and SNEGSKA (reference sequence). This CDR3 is CSAGRGNEQFF. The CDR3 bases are TGCAGTGCCGGGAGGGGCAATGAGCAGTTCTTC.